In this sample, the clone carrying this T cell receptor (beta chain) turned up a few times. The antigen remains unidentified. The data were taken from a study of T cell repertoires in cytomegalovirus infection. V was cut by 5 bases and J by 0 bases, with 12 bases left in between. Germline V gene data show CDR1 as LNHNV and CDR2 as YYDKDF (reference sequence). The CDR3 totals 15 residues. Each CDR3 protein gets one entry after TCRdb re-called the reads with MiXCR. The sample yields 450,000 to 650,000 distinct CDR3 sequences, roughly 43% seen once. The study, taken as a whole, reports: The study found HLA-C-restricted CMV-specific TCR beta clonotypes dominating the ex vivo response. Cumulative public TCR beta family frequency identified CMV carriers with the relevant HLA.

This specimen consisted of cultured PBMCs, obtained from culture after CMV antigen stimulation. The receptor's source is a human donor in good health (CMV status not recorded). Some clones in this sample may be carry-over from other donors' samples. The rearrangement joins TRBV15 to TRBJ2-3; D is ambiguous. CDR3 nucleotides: TGTGCCACCAGCCCCCCGCGCGGAAGCACAGATACGCAGTATTTT. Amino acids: CATSPPRGSTDTQYF.